This T cell receptor (beta chain) emerged from a study of T cells in women clearing cervical HPV infection. Overall study results and limits: Cases carried less TRBV6-7 than controls: 0.11% versus 0.16%. CIN3+ cases had significantly higher TCR richness than controls; evenness did not differ. Timing of associations relative to infection is unclear; T-cell subsets were not isolated.

All participants had a single incident cervical HPV16 infection, and prevalent HPV16 infections were excluded. The CDR3 contains 13 residues. Germline V gene sequence: CDR1 GTSNPN, CDR2 SVGIG (reference sequence). Remarks on this clone: What it binds is unknown. With the read ending 3 residues before the CDR3 end, the germline J gene is used to fill in that end.

The method was immunoSEQ multiplex PCR; TCRdb's version includes in-frame clones alone and lacks a portion of them. The sample shows more than 20,000 clones, and 10% to 15% sits with its ten largest clones. The V gene is TRBV30, the J gene TRBJ1-2, with 8 nucleotides matching TRBD1. Input material: blood buffy coat. The clonotype comes from a woman aged 18 to 75 with a cervical HPV16 infection that either progressed to CIN3+ or cleared (not recorded which). CDR3: CAWSQGAGNIYTF. The CDR3 bases that were read are TGTGCCTGGAGCCAGGGGGCGGGAAACATC.